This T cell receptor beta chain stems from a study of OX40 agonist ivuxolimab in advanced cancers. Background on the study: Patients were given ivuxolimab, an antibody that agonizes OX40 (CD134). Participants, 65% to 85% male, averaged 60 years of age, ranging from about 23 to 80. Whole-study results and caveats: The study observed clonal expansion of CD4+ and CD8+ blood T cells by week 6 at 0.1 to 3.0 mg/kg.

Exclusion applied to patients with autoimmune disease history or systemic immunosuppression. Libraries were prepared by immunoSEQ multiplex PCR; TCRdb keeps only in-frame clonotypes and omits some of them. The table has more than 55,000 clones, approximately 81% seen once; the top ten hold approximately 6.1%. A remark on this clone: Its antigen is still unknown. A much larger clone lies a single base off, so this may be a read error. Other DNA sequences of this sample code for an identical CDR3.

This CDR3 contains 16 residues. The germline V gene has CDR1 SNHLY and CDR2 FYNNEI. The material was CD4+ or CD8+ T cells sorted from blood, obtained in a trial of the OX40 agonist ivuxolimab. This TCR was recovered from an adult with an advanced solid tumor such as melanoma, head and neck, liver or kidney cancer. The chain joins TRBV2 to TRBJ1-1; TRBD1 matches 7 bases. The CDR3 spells CASSVLKGAMNTEAFF. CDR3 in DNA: TGTGCCAGCAGTGTGTTAAAGGGGGCGATGAACACTGAAGCTTTTTTT. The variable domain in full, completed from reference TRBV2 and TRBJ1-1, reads EPEVTQTPSHQVTQMGQEVILRCVPISNHLYFYWYRQILGQKVEFLVSFYNNEISEKSEIFDDQFSVERPDGSNFTLKIRSTKLEDSAMYFCASSVLKGAMNTEAFFGQGTRLTVV.